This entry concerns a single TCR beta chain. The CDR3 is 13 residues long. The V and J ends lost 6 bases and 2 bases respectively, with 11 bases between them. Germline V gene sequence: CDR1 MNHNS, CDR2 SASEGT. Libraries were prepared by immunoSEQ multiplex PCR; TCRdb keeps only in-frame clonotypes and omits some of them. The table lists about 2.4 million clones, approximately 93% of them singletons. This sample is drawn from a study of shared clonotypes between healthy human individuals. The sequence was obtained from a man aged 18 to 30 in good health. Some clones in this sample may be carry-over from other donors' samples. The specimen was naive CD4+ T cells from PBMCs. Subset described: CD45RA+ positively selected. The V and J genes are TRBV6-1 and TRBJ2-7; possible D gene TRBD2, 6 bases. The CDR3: CASSFGEAYEQYF. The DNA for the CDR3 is TGTGCCAGCAGCTTTGGGGAGGCCTACGAGCAGTACTTC.